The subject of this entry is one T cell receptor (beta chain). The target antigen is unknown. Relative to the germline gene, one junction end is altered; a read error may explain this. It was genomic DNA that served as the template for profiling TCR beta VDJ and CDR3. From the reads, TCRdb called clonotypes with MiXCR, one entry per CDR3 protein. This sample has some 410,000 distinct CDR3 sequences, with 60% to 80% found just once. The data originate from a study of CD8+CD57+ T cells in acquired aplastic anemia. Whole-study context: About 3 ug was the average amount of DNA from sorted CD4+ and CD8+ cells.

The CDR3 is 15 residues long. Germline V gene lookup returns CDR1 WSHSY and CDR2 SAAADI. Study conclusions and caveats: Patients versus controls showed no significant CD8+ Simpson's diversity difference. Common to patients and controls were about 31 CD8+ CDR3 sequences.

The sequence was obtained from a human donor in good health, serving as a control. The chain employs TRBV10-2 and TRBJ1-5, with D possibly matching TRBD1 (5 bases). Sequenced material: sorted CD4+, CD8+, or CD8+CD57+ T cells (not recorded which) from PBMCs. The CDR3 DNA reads TGTGCCAGCAGTGAGGGCCGGGGGAGGGCTCGGGCCCAGCATTTT. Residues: CASSEGRGRARAQHF.